A single sample gave rise to the 9 T cell receptor beta chains below, sequenced in a study of shared clonotypes between healthy human individuals. Naive CD8 isolation took CD45RO-negative cells positively selected for CCR7 and excluded terminally differentiated effector memory CD45RA+ cells. Only in-frame clones appear in the TCRdb table, and some are missing; sequencing was by immunoSEQ multiplex PCR. The sample shows under 1 million clones, approximately 96% of them seen only once. Sequencing was carried out using naive CD8+ T cells sorted from blood. These receptor sequences come from a man aged 30 to 45 in good health.

The V gene is TRBV7-2, the J gene TRBJ2-7; D remains ambiguous. Trimming pared 1 base from V and 4 bases from J, leaving 14 bases between. In germline, CDR1 is SGHTA, CDR2 FQGNSA. This CDR3 comprises 15 residues. CDR3 region: CASSLGSGIGYEQYF. CDR3 sequence (DNA): TGTGCCAGCAGCTTAGGCTCTGGAATTGGATACGAGCAGTACTTC.

This clone showed up just once. The chain recombines TRBV4-3 with TRBJ2-7, with D perhaps matching TRBD2 (6 bases). Germline values: CDR1 LGHNA, CDR2 YSLEER. Between the trimmed V and J ends, which lost 1 base and 4 bases, there was a span of 11 bases. CDR3 length: 14 amino acids. The CDR3 nucleotides are TGCGCCAGCAGCCAAGGAGTTAGCGGTTACGAGCAGTACTTC. It translates to CASSQGVSGYEQYF.

The chain carries TRBV5-8 and TRBJ2-7; possibly TRBD1 or TRBD2 for D (5 bases each). The germline gives CDR1 SGHTS, CDR2 YDEGEE. Trimming stripped 1 base from V and 5 bases from J, with 16 bases between. This CDR3 spans 15 amino acids. This chain's CDR3 is CASSLSIVRDDEQYF. Here the CDR3 DNA reads TGTGCCAGCAGCTTGAGCATAGTCAGGGACGACGAGCAGTACTTC.

The chain has TRBV29-1 and TRBJ2-1; D tentatively reads TRBD1 or TRBD2 (5 bases each). Per the germline V gene, CDR1 is SQVTM and CDR2 is ANQGSEA. V was cut by 6 bases and J by 9 bases, with 24 bases left in between. The CDR3 has 15 residues. For the CDR3, the DNA is TGCAGCGTAACAAACCACGGGACCCCTACAAGTGAGCAGTTCTTC. Translated: CSVTNHGTPTSEQFF.

In regard to this clone: Other DNA sequences of this sample code for an identical CDR3. The chain links TRBV27 to TRBJ1-1; D unresolved. V lost 1 base and J lost 2, with 8 bases in between. Germline-derived CDR1 and CDR2 are MNHEY and SMNVEV (reference sequence). The CDR3 covers 14 residues. CDR3 coding DNA: TGTGCCAGCAGTTTATGGGGAGGTAACACTGAAGCTTTCTTT. Translated, it gives CASSLWGGNTEAFF.

Note on this clone: In the same sample, other DNA sequences code for this CDR3. The chain employs TRBV7-2 and TRBJ2-7; 9 nucleotides agree with TRBD2. The trim removed 3 bases at V and 4 bases at J, leaving 1 base unmatched. The CDR3 loop spans 13 amino acids. The germline gives CDR1 SGHTA, CDR2 FQGNSA. The CDR3 DNA sequence: TGTGCCAGCAGCTTGACTAGCGGTTACGAGCAGTACTTC. Encoded protein: CASSLTSGYEQYF.

The J gene is TRBJ2-1, the V gene TRBV27; no clear D. V lost 8 bases, J lost 6 bases, and 8 bases lay in between. The germline V gene has CDR1 MNHEY and CDR2 SMNVEV (reference sequence). The CDR3 is 11 amino acids. The CDR3: CASLRANEQFF. In DNA form, the CDR3 reads TGTGCCAGCCTTAGGGCCAATGAGCAGTTCTTC.

The CDR3 nucleotides read TGTGCCAGCAGCAACCTACAGGCGGCTAATGAAAAACTGTTTTTT. This encodes CASSNLQAANEKLFF. This sequence joins TRBV27 and TRBJ1-4; D perhaps matches TRBD1 (5 bases). The CDR3 has 15 residues. V was clipped by 6 bases and J by 3 bases, with 14 bases between them. In germline, CDR1 is MNHEY, CDR2 SMNVEV (reference sequence).

This clone appeared a single time. The chain recombines TRBV29-1 with TRBJ2-7, with a tentative D call TRBD2 (6 bases). Per the germline V gene, CDR1 is SQVTM and CDR2 is ANQGSEA. This CDR3 is 15 amino acids long. V was clipped by 3 bases and J by 3 bases, with 18 bases between them. CDR3 sequence: CSVESPASENYEQYF. The CDR3, as DNA: TGCAGCGTTGAGTCCCCGGCTAGCGAGAACTACGAGCAGTACTTC.